Listed below are T cell receptor beta chains from one sample, sequenced in a study of blood T cell repertoires in COVID-19. Sequencing used immunoSEQ multiplex PCR; TCRdb keeps in-frame clones, though not all of them. The sample has more than 400,000 clones, 80% to 90% seen once. The sample comprised peripheral blood. The source of these receptors is a human donor in a cohort sampled during active COVID-19. Each CDR3 is given with its conserved first and last residue. D genes are given only for firm matches. Rows may omit the clone size; those that give it use once, few, many or a size class.

v_gene: TRBV18; len: 16; j_gene: TRBJ2-5; abundance: once; d_gene: TRBD2; CDR3aa: CASSPSAGGGRETQYF; CDR3nt: TGTGCCAGCTCACCGTCAGCGGGAGGGGGACGGGAGACCCAGTACTTC
v_gene: TRBV5-5; len: 16; j_gene: TRBJ2-5; abundance: .; d_gene: .; CDR3aa: CASSLVTGEGRETQYF; CDR3nt: TGTGCCAGCAGCTTGGTAACGGGAGAAGGGCGAGAGACCCAGTACTTC
v_gene: TRBV5-6; len: 15; j_gene: TRBJ2-7; abundance: .; d_gene: TRBD1; CDR3aa: CASSLDGTGSYEQYF; CDR3nt: TGTGCCAGCAGCTTGGATGGGACAGGGTCCTACGAGCAGTACTTC
v_gene: TRBV5-5; len: 13; j_gene: TRBJ2-1; abundance: .; d_gene: .; CDR3aa: CASLPPVVWEQFF; CDR3nt: TGTGCCAGTCTTCCCCCGGTGGTTTGGGAGCAGTTCTTC
v_gene: TRBV5-1; len: 14; j_gene: TRBJ1-3; abundance: .; d_gene: .; CDR3aa: CASRAGVAGNTIYF; CDR3nt: TGCGCCAGCAGGGCAGGGGTGGCTGGAAACACCATATATTTT
v_gene: TRBV30; len: 15; j_gene: TRBJ1-1; abundance: .; d_gene: TRBD1; CDR3aa: CASDRARGQGPEAFF; CDR3nt: TGTGCCTCGGACCGGGCCCGAGGACAGGGCCCAGAAGCTTTCTTT
v_gene: TRBV29-1; len: 15; j_gene: TRBJ2-1; abundance: .; d_gene: .; CDR3aa: CSVVTRGGSYNEQFF; CDR3nt: TGCAGCGTTGTAACCCGAGGGGGTTCCTACAATGAGCAGTTCTTC
v_gene: TRBV7-6; len: 17; j_gene: TRBJ2-5; abundance: .; d_gene: .; CDR3aa: CASSLDSQDRYQETQYF; CDR3nt: TGTGCCAGCAGCTTAGACTCACAGGACAGATACCAAGAGACCCAGTACTTC
v_gene: TRBV7-2; len: 14; j_gene: TRBJ1-1; abundance: .; d_gene: TRBD1; CDR3aa: CASSENRGAGEAFF; CDR3nt: TGTGCCAGCAGCGAAAACAGGGGAGCGGGTGAAGCTTTCTTT
v_gene: TRBV30; len: 12; j_gene: TRBJ1-2; abundance: .; d_gene: TRBD1; CDR3aa: CAWTGGNYGYTF; CDR3nt: TGTGCCTGGACAGGGGGAAACTATGGCTACACCTTC
v_gene: TRBV24-1; len: 15; j_gene: TRBJ2-3; abundance: .; d_gene: .; CDR3aa: CATSDPRGNTDTQYF; CDR3nt: TGTGCCACCAGTGACCCACGGGGGAACACAGATACGCAGTATTTT
v_gene: TRBV5-6; len: 14; j_gene: TRBJ2-7; abundance: .; d_gene: TRBD1; CDR3aa: CASSYGTGYYEQYF; CDR3nt: TGTGCCAGCAGCTATGGGACAGGGTACTACGAGCAGTACTTC
v_gene: TRBV18; len: 13; j_gene: TRBJ1-1; abundance: few; d_gene: .; CDR3aa: CASSPSRETEAFF; CDR3nt: TGTGCCAGCTCACCAAGCCGGGAAACTGAAGCTTTCTTT
v_gene: TRBV7-2; len: 14; j_gene: TRBJ2-1; abundance: .; d_gene: .; CDR3aa: CASSLEASANEQFF; CDR3nt: TGTGCCAGCAGCTTAGAGGCTAGCGCAAATGAGCAGTTCTTC
v_gene: TRBV6-5; len: 13; j_gene: TRBJ2-7; abundance: .; d_gene: .; CDR3aa: CASSYSAAGEQYF; CDR3nt: TGTGCCAGCAGTTACTCGGCAGCAGGGGAGCAGTACTTC
v_gene: TRBV20-1; len: 12; j_gene: TRBJ1-2; abundance: .; d_gene: .; CDR3aa: CSASKGGYGYTF; CDR3nt: TGCAGTGCTAGTAAGGGAGGGTATGGCTACACCTTC
v_gene: TRBV10-2; len: 12; j_gene: TRBJ2-7; abundance: .; d_gene: .; CDR3aa: CASRTGSYEQYF; CDR3nt: TGCGCCAGCAGGACTGGATCCTACGAGCAGTACTTC